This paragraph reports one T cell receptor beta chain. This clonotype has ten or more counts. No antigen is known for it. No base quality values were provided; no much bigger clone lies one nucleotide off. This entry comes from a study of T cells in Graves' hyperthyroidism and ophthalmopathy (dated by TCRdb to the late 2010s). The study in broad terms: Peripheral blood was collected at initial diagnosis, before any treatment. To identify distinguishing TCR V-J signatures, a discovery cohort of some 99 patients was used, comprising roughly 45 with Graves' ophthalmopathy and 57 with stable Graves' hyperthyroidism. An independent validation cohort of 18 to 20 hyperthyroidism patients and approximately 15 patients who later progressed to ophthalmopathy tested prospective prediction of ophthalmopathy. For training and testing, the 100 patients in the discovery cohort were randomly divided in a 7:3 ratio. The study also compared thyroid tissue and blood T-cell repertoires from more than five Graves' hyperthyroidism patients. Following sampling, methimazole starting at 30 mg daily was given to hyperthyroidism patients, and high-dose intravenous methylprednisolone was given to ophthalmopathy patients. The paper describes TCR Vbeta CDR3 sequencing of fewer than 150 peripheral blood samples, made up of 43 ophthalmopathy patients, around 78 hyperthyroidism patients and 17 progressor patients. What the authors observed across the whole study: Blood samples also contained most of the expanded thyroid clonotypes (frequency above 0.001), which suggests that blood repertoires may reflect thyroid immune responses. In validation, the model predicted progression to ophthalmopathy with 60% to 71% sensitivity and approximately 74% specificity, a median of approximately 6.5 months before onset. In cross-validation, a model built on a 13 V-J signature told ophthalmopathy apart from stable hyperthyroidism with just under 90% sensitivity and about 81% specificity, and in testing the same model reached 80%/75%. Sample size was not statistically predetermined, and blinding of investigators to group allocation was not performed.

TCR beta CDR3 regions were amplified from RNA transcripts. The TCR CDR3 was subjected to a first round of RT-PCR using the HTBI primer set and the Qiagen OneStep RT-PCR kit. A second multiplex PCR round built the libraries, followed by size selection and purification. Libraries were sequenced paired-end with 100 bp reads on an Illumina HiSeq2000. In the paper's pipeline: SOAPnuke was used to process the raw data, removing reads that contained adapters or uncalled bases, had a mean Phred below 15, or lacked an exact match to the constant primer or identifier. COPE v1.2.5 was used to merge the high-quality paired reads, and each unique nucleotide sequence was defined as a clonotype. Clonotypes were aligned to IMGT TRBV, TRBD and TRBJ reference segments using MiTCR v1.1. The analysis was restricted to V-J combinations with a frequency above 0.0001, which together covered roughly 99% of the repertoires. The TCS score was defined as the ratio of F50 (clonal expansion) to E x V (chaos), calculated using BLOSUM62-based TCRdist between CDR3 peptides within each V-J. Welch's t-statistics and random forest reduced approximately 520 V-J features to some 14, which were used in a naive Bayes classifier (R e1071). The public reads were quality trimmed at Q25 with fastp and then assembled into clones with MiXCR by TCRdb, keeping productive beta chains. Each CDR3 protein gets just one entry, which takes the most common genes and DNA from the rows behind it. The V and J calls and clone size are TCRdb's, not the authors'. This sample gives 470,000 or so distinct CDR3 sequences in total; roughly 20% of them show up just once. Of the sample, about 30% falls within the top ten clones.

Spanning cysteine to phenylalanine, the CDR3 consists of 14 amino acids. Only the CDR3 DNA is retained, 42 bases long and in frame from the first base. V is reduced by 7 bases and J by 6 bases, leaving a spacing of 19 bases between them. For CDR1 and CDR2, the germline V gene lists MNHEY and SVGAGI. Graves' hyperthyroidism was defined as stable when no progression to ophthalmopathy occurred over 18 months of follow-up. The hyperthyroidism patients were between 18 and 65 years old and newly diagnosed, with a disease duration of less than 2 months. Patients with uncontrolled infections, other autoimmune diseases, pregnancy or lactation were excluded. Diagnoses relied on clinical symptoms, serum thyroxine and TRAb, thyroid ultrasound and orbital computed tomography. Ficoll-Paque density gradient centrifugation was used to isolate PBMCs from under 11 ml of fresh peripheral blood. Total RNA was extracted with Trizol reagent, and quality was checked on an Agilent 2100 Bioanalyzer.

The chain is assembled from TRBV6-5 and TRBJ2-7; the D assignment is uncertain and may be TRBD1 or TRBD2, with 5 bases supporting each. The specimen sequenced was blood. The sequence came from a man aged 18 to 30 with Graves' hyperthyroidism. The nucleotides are TGTGCCAGCATTCTAGGGACGGACGAACCCGAGCAGTACTTC. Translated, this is CASILGTDEPEQYF.